What follows are 28 T cell receptor beta chains derived from one specimen sequenced in a study of cytomegalovirus exposure and HLA in healthy donors (dated by TCRdb to 2015 to 2018). The library came from the immunoSEQ multiplex PCR assay. A mixture of 60 forward primers for TCR Vbeta segments and 13 reverse primers for TCR Jbeta segments was used in the multiplex PCR. Sourced from immuneACCESS, this table was stored by TCRdb with only in-frame sequences that have V and J called. A share of the clones is absent; for the studies checked, an unresolved V gene accounts for under half, and the remainder has no known explanation. Across this sample there are 160,000 or so clones, with over 75% seen only once. The ten top clones hold roughly 1.5% of the sample. The sequenced sample consisted of PBMCs. Receptors originate from a woman aged 25-40 years in good health and CMV-seronegative.

Worth noting for this clone: The sample has other DNA sequences that encode this CDR3 too. This chain connects TRBV30 to TRBJ1-5; 12 bases map to TRBD1. There are 16 residues in the CDR3. Trimming removed 8 bases from V and 7 bases from J; junction bases left unmatched: 15. Germline CDR1 and CDR2: GTSNPN and SVGIG (reference sequence). The CDR3 DNA sequence: TGTGCCGGCGATTATACGGGACAGGGGGCCCTGCAGCCCCAGCATTTT. Translation: CAGDYTGQGALQPQHF.

The J gene is TRBJ1-3, the V gene TRBV11-2, with D maybe TRBD1 (5 bases). Trimming removed 6 bases at V and 0 bases at J, with 9 bases between. Germline lookup yields CDR1 SGHAT and CDR2 FQNNGV. The CDR3 totals 14 residues. DNA of the CDR3: TGTGCCAGCAGAACGGGACTCTCTGGAAACACCATATATTTT. Translated: CASRTGLSGNTIYF. Combining the CDR3 with reference TRBV11-2 and TRBJ1-3 gives the whole variable domain EAGVAQSPRYKIIEKRQSVAFWCNPISGHATLYWYQQILGQGPKLLIQFQNNGVVDDSQLPKDRFSAERLKGVDSTLKIQPAKLEDSAVYLCASRTGLSGNTIYFGEGSWLTVV.

The chain links TRBV11-3 to TRBJ2-1, with D perhaps TRBD2 (6 bases). Trimming left V 5 bases short and J 8 bases short, with 10 bases between. Germline values: CDR1 SGHNT, CDR2 YENEEA. CDR3 length equals 12 residues. CDR3 sequence reads: CASSHGTHEQFF. In DNA form, the CDR3 reads TGTGCCAGCAGCCACGGGACTCATGAGCAGTTCTTC.

The chain combines TRBV16 with TRBJ2-1; TRBD2 matches 8 bases. In germline, CDR1 is KGHSY, CDR2 FQNENV. This CDR3 is 16 amino acids long. J lost 7 bases, V lost 0 bases, and 8 bases had no gene match. CDR3 sequence reads: CASSQSAGGTRNEQFF. In nucleotides, the CDR3 is TGTGCCAGCAGCCAATCGGCGGGGGGCACTAGGAATGAGCAGTTCTTC.

CDR3 sequence (DNA): TGTGCCAGCAGCTTGGCTTCTCAAGGGGGGGATTCACCCCTCCACTTT. This translates into CASSLASQGGDSPLHF. This chain uses TRBV5-4 with TRBJ1-6; tentatively, D is TRBD1 (6 bases). This CDR3 is 16 amino acids long. In germline, CDR1 is SGHNT, CDR2 YYREEE (reference sequence). Trimming removed 0 bases from V and 8 bases from J, with 15 bases in between.

The chain carries TRBV7-9 and TRBJ1-4; D may be TRBD1 (6 bases). Germline V CDR1 and CDR2: SEHNR, FQNEAQ (reference sequence). The CDR3 covers 16 residues. V lost 5 bases and J 0 bases, leaving 13 bases between the germline ends. The CDR3 is CASSTWTDTTNEKLFF. CDR3 DNA: TGTGCCAGCAGCACTTGGACAGATACAACTAATGAAAAACTGTTTTTT.

J is TRBJ2-2 and V is TRBV18; 8 nucleotides line up with TRBD1. CDR3 length: 17 residues. J was trimmed by 5 bases and V by 4 bases; bases with no gene match: 12. The V gene's germline CDR1 is KGHSH and CDR2 LQKENI. The DNA of the CDR3 is TGTGCCAGCTCACAAAACTCCGGGACAGGCTATACCGGGGAGCTGTTTTTT. Translation gives CASSQNSGTGYTGELFF. Based on the CDR3 plus reference TRBV18 and TRBJ2-2, the full variable domain is NAGVMQNPRHLVRRRGQEARLRCSPMKGHSHVYWYRQLPEEGLKFMVYLQKENIIDESGMPKERFSAEFPKEGPSILRIQQVVRGDSAAYFCASSQNSGTGYTGELFFGEGSRLTVL.

This clone was seen a few times. The rearrangement uses TRBV4-1 and TRBJ1-1; the match to TRBD1 covers 11 bases. J lost 2 bases, V lost 3 bases, and 5 bases had no gene match. The CDR3 spans 16 residues. The germline V gene has CDR1 MGHRA and CDR2 YSYEKL. This CDR3 is CASSQGRTGGNTEAFF. The CDR3 DNA is TGCGCCAGCAGCCAGGGGAGGACAGGGGGCAACACTGAAGCTTTCTTT.

A few counts support this clone. This chain uses TRBV5-1 with TRBJ2-1; 8 bases agree with TRBD2. The junction had 3 bases not matched to a gene; V was cut back by 4 bases and J by 0 bases. The CDR3 length is 15 residues. From germline, CDR1 is SGHRS and CDR2 YFSETQ. The CDR3 sequence is CASSLLADSYNEQFF. In nucleotides, the CDR3 is TGCGCCAGCAGCCTACTAGCGGACTCCTACAATGAGCAGTTCTTC.

This clone was counted once. The chain couples TRBV12-5 to TRBJ2-1, with 7 bases fitting TRBD2. V shed 3 bases, J shed 2 bases, and the junction held 7 bases outside the gene matches. Per germline, CDR1 LGHNT and CDR2 FRNRAP. The CDR3 consists of 16 residues. The chain's CDR3 is CASGFFSGRAYNEQFF. In DNA form, the CDR3 reads TGTGCTAGTGGTTTTTTTTCGGGGAGGGCCTACAATGAGCAGTTCTTC.

In nucleotides, the CDR3 is TGTGCCAGCAGTGACCGACTAGCGGGGTCTAATGAGCAGTTCTTC. Translation gives CASSDRLAGSNEQFF. V and J are TRBV2 and TRBJ2-1; 11 bases agree with TRBD2. In germline, CDR1 is SNHLY, CDR2 FYNNEI. The CDR3 is 15 amino acids. Trimming at V came to 3 bases and at J to 7 bases, leaving 5 bases not matched to a gene.

The chain recombines TRBV5-1 with TRBJ2-1; 9 bases align to TRBD1. V was clipped by 1 base and J by 10 bases; unmatched bases: 6. The CDR3 loop spans 14 amino acids. Germline loops: CDR1 SGHRS, CDR2 YFSETQ. This CDR3 reads CASSLPTGGEEQFF. In DNA, the CDR3 is TGCGCCAGCAGCTTGCCCACAGGGGGCGAGGAGCAGTTCTTC.

This clone was seen more than once but under ten times. The chain combines TRBV7-2 with TRBJ2-1; D remains ambiguous. Germline loops: CDR1 SGHTA, CDR2 FQGNSA. This CDR3 is built from 17 residues. V shed 5 bases and J shed 2 bases, with 19 bases lying between them. CDR3 sequence (DNA): TGTGCCAGCAGCAGAACAACCAGCGCTTACACCTACAATGAGCAGTTCTTC. It is translated as CASSRTTSAYTYNEQFF.

This chain uses TRBV5-1 with TRBJ2-6; D is possibly TRBD2 (6 bases). V was trimmed by 3 bases and J by 2 bases, leaving 12 bases between them. The CDR3 length is 16 residues. Germline assignment: CDR1 SGHRS and CDR2 YFSETQ. The CDR3 DNA is TGCGCCAGCAGCTGGGCCCCTAGCGCTGGGGCCAACGTCCTGACTTTC. This encodes CASSWAPSAGANVLTF.

This clone was seen a handful of times. The chain employs TRBV28 and TRBJ1-3, with a tentative D call TRBD1 (6 bases). Germline V gives CDR1 MDHEN, CDR2 SYDVKM. The V end lost 2 bases, the J end lost 4 bases, and 12 bases lay between the germline ends. The CDR3 is 15 amino acids. CDR3 protein: CASSLTGRAGNTIYF. The CDR3 DNA sequence: TGTGCCAGCAGTTTAACAGGGAGAGCAGGAAACACCATATATTTT.

The chain employs TRBV2 and TRBJ1-4, with 10 positions matching TRBD1. This CDR3 region has 15 residues. The germline V gene encodes CDR1 SNHLY and CDR2 FYNNEI. V gave up 3 bases and J gave up 10 bases; unmatched junction bases: 8. CDR3 DNA: TGTGCCAGCAGTGATCCGGGACAGGGGCGTGTAAAACTGTTTTTT. Amino acids: CASSDPGQGRVKLFF.

V gene TRBV19 combines with J gene TRBJ1-6; 7 positions match TRBD1. The V segment lost 5 bases and the J segment 7 bases; nucleotides outside the gene matches: 5. The CDR3 length is 14 residues. The germline V gene has CDR1 LNHDA and CDR2 SQIVND (reference sequence). The CDR3 loop is CASSRQGGNSPLHF. The CDR3 DNA reads TGTGCCAGTAGTCGACAGGGCGGGAATTCACCCCTCCACTTT.

The V and J genes are TRBV30 and TRBJ2-3; 7 nucleotides line up with TRBD2. The V segment lost 0 bases and the J segment 1 base; nucleotides outside the gene matches: 4. CDR1 is GTSNPN and CDR2 is SVGIG in the germline V gene (reference sequence). The CDR3 has 15 residues. The CDR3 region has the DNA TGTGCCTGGAGTGTAGGGCTAGCGGGCACAGATACGCAGTATTTT. Encoded protein: CAWSVGLAGTDTQYF.

V gene TRBV6-4 combines with J gene TRBJ1-1; weak D call: TRBD1 (5 bases). Germline CDR1 is MRHNA and CDR2 is SNTAGT. CDR3 length: 16 amino acids. Trimming removed 4 bases from V and 4 bases from J, with 19 bases in between. CDR3 nucleotide sequence: TGTGCCAGCAGTGCGACAGTAATGCGTCCGGCCACTGAAGCTTTCTTT. Encoded protein: CASSATVMRPATEAFF.

V gene TRBV15 combines with J gene TRBJ2-7, with D possibly being TRBD2 (5 bases). Germline V gene data show CDR1 as LNHNV and CDR2 as YYDKDF (reference sequence). The V end was cut by 0 bases, the J end by 0 bases, with 9 bases between. The CDR3 runs to 15 residues. CDR3 sequence: CATSRDPGVSYEQYF. CDR3 DNA: TGTGCCACCAGCAGAGATCCCGGGGTCTCCTACGAGCAGTACTTC.

The chain joins TRBV6-5 to TRBJ1-6; maybe TRBD1 (6 bases). Trimming cost V 4 bases and J 5 bases, with 15 bases left between them. The V gene's germline CDR1 is MNHEY and CDR2 SVGAGI. The CDR3 runs 16 residues. This CDR3 reads CASSSTWQGNNSPLHF. CDR3 sequence (DNA): TGTGCCAGCAGTTCGACGTGGCAGGGGAATAATTCACCCCTCCACTTT.

This clone has more than one count but fewer than ten. The rearrangement joins TRBV5-4 to TRBJ1-4; no clear D. With 4 bases removed from V and 7 bases from J, the gap between germline ends came to 11 bases. Germline values: CDR1 SGHNT, CDR2 YYREEE (reference sequence). The length of the CDR3 is 13 residues. CDR3 nucleotide sequence: TGTGCCAGCAGCCAATCATACGGTGAAAAACTGTTTTTT. It is translated as CASSQSYGEKLFF.

This rearrangement joins TRBV28 to TRBJ2-3; 9 bases line up with TRBD1. The CDR3 extends over 19 amino acids. Germline CDR1 and CDR2: MDHEN and SYDVKM. V lost 4 bases, J lost 0 bases, and 14 bases stayed unmatched. CDR3 sequence: CASSSPGTGPLYSTDTQYF. CDR3 sequence (DNA): TGTGCCAGCAGTTCCCCCGGGACAGGGCCCCTATATAGCACAGATACGCAGTATTTT. The full variable domain, with the rest looked up from reference TRBV28 and TRBJ2-3, is DVKVTQSSRYLVKRTGEKVFLECVQDMDHENMFWYRQDPGLGLRLIYFSYDVKMKEKGDIPEGYSVSREKKERFSLILESASTNQTSMYLCASSSPGTGPLYSTDTQYFGPGTRLTVL.

The genes are TRBV6-6 and TRBJ2-5; the match to TRBD2 covers 10 bases. V shed 2 bases, J shed 3 bases, and the junction held 3 bases outside the gene matches. The CDR3 covers 15 residues. CDR1 and CDR2 (germline): MNHNY, SVGAGI (reference sequence). Here the CDR3 DNA reads TGTGCCAGCAGTTACCGAGCGGGGGGGGAAGAGACCCAGTACTTC. Translated: CASSYRAGGEETQYF.

The chain is built from TRBV18 and TRBJ2-1, with 7 positions matching TRBD1. Germline CDR1 is KGHSH and CDR2 is LQKENI. The CDR3 consists of 14 residues. J lost 7 bases, V lost 4 bases, and 7 bases had no gene match. The CDR3 here is CASSRRQGPNEQFF. The CDR3 DNA reads as TGTGCCAGCTCACGCCGACAGGGCCCAAATGAGCAGTTCTTC.

This clone was seen just once. The chain recombines TRBV19 with TRBJ1-2; 7 bases fit TRBD1. The germline V gene has CDR1 LNHDA and CDR2 SQIVND (reference sequence). The CDR3 is 17 residues long. The junction had 18 bases not matched to a gene; V was cut back by 3 bases and J by 8 bases. CDR3 protein: CASSMMTGQHALGGYTF. The CDR3 nucleotides are TGTGCCAGTAGTATGATGACGGGACAGCACGCTTTAGGAGGCTACACCTTC.

As for this clone: One end of the junction varies from germline; a read error may be responsible. V gene TRBV30 combines with J gene TRBJ1-2; D gene ambiguous. Germline lookup yields CDR1 GTSNPN and CDR2 SVGIG (reference sequence). This CDR3 contains 17 residues. The CDR3 here is CARSVLSWAPSSHGYTF. CDR3 DNA sequence: TGTGCCCGGAGTGTTCTTTCTTGGGCTCCCTCGAGCCATGGCTACACCTTC.

V and J are TRBV9 and TRBJ2-1, with 8 bases lining up with TRBD2. Per the germline V gene, CDR1 is SGDLS and CDR2 is YYNGEE. The CDR3 contains 16 residues. V lost 0 bases, J lost 3 bases, and 5 bases stayed unmatched. DNA of the CDR3: TGTGCCAGCAGCGTAGGTGGGACTAGTGGCTACAATGAGCAGTTCTTC. It is translated as CASSVGGTSGYNEQFF.